A single sample gave rise to the 24 T cell receptor beta chains below, sequenced in a study of blood T cell repertoires in COVID-19. Here immunoSEQ multiplex PCR was the method, and the copy in TCRdb shows in-frame clones only, minus some. Counted here are just over 200,000 clones, roughly 80% occurring once; the ten biggest clones make up around 5.1%. The specimen was peripheral blood. These receptors all stem from a woman aged 70-85 years with acute or convalescent COVID-19.

The chain joins TRBV19 to TRBJ2-7; 7 nucleotides match TRBD1. CDR1 is LNHDA, CDR2 SQIVND, per germline (reference sequence). The CDR3 totals 14 residues. Germline trimming cut 5 bases from V and 0 bases from J; bases unmatched to any gene: 4. The CDR3 reads CASSPGDSSYEQYF. Written as DNA, the CDR3 is TGTGCCAGTAGTCCAGGGGACAGCTCCTACGAGCAGTACTTC.

The V and J genes are TRBV30 and TRBJ1-1; TRBD1 agrees at 7 bases. Germline V gives CDR1 GTSNPN, CDR2 SVGIG (reference sequence). The V gene end was trimmed by 4 bases and the J gene end by 5 bases; junction bases not matched to a gene: 7. This CDR3 has 13 amino acids. The CDR3 loop reads CAWMPSGGTEAFF. Written as DNA, the CDR3 is TGTGCCTGGATGCCCTCAGGGGGTACTGAAGCTTTCTTT.

The chain recombines TRBV14 with TRBJ2-5, with D maybe TRBD1 (5 bases). Germline V gene sequence: CDR1 SGHDN, CDR2 FVKESK. The V gene lost 4 bases and the J gene lost 1 base, with 10 bases spanning the gap. This CDR3 region has 14 residues. Written as DNA, the CDR3 is TGTGCCAGCAGCCCACAGGCCCCCCAAGAGACCCAGTACTTC. This translates into CASSPQAPQETQYF.

The rearrangement uses TRBV5-1 and TRBJ2-3; 7 positions match TRBD2. The trim removed 2 bases at V and 3 bases at J, leaving 3 bases unmatched. This CDR3 contains 14 residues. Germline V lookup: CDR1 SGHRS, CDR2 YFSETQ. The CDR3 here is CASSFGGITDTQYF. DNA of the CDR3: TGCGCCAGCAGCTTCGGGGGGATAACAGATACGCAGTATTTT. The complete variable domain, with remaining parts taken from reference TRBV5-1 and TRBJ2-3, reads KAGVTQTPRYLIKTRGQQVTLSCSPISGHRSVSWYQQTPGQGLQFLFEYFSETQRNKGNFPGRFSGRQFSNSRSEMNVSTLELGDSALYLCASSFGGITDTQYFGPGTRLTVL.

The CDR3, as DNA: TGTGCCATCAGTGGGGGACTAGCGTACAATGAGCAGTTCTTC. Amino acids: CAISGGLAYNEQFF. The chain carries TRBV10-3 and TRBJ2-1, with TRBD2 matching 10 bases. V lost 4 bases, J lost 4 bases, and 1 base stayed unmatched. Germline V lookup: CDR1 ENHRY, CDR2 SYGVKD. This CDR3 contains 14 residues.

The chain employs TRBV6-5 and TRBJ1-4; perhaps TRBD1 as D (6 bases). Germline values: CDR1 MNHEY, CDR2 SVGAGI. The CDR3 totals 13 residues. Trimming stripped 2 bases from V and 7 bases from J, with 8 bases between. The DNA of the CDR3 is TGTGCCAGCAGTTACAGGGGGGGTGAAAAACTGTTTTTT. Translated: CASSYRGGEKLFF.

The chain couples TRBV19 to TRBJ2-2; D call uncertain. V was trimmed by 3 bases and J by 2 bases, leaving 10 bases between them. Germline V gene data show CDR1 as LNHDA and CDR2 as SQIVND (reference sequence). This CDR3 is built from 15 residues. In DNA form, the CDR3 reads TGTGCCAGTAGTATTTCACTACAAAACACCGGGGAGCTGTTTTTT. This sequence encodes CASSISLQNTGELFF.

The rearrangement joins TRBV3-1 (or the pseudogene TRBV3-2) to TRBJ2-2; 10 nucleotides line up with TRBD1. V was clipped by 3 bases and J by 5 bases; unmatched bases: 6. The CDR3 runs to 16 residues. Germline V gene lookup returns CDR1 LGHDT and CDR2 YNNKEL (reference sequence). CDR3 loop: CASSHERTGGTGELFF. CDR3 DNA sequence: TGTGCCAGCAGCCATGAAAGGACAGGGGGGACCGGGGAGCTGTTTTTT.

CDR3 DNA: TGTGCCAGCAGGGAGCTCGGACTAGCGGGAGCCTCCACAGATACGCAGTATTTT. Amino acid sequence: CASRELGLAGASTDTQYF. The chain couples TRBV2 to TRBJ2-3; 13 positions agree with TRBD2. V dropped 6 bases and J dropped 2; count of bases not matched to a gene: 11. CDR1 and CDR2 from the germline V gene are SNHLY and FYNNEI. CDR3 length: 18 residues.

V usage is TRBV9 and J usage is TRBJ2-1; D is uncertain. The germline gives CDR1 SGDLS, CDR2 YYNGEE. V lost 6 bases, J lost 0 bases, and 16 bases lay in between. The CDR3 is 16 amino acids. The CDR3 protein is CASNQGGGSSYNEQFF. Written as DNA, the CDR3 is TGTGCCAGCAACCAAGGTGGCGGAAGCTCCTACAATGAGCAGTTCTTC. Looking up the rest from reference TRBV9 and TRBJ2-1 gives the full variable domain: DSGVTQTPKHLITATGQRVTLRCSPRSGDLSVYWYQQSLDQGLQFLIQYYNGEERAKGNILERFSAQQFPDLHSELNLSSLELGDSALYFCASNQGGGSSYNEQFFGPGTRLTVL.

This clone was detected a few times. The rearrangement joins TRBV7-2 to TRBJ1-2; 7 nucleotides line up with TRBD1. With 4 bases clipped from V and 1 base from J, the junction kept 6 bases outside the gene matches. The CDR3 runs 15 residues. The germline V gene has CDR1 SGHTA and CDR2 FQGNSA. The CDR3 here is CASSSRDSVNYGYTF. DNA of the CDR3: TGTGCCAGCAGCTCAAGGGACAGCGTTAACTATGGCTACACCTTC.

This clone was seen only a few times. The rearrangement links TRBV27 to TRBJ2-7; TRBD2 agrees at 11 bases. Germline loops: CDR1 MNHEY, CDR2 SMNVEV (reference sequence). The CDR3 runs 15 residues. V was clipped by 6 bases and J by 2 bases; unmatched bases: 6. The chain's CDR3 is CASRMTSGATYEQYF. CDR3 bases: TGTGCCAGCAGGATGACTAGCGGGGCTACCTACGAGCAGTACTTC.

This clone has more than one count but fewer than ten. This chain joins TRBV10-3 and TRBJ1-1; D might be TRBD1 (6 bases). Trimming took 2 bases from V and 2 from J, leaving 15 bases between them. Germline CDR1 reads ENHRY; CDR2 reads SYGVKD. The CDR3 runs 16 residues. This chain's CDR3 is CAISERGFGANTEAFF. DNA of the CDR3: TGTGCCATCAGTGAGAGGGGGTTTGGGGCTAACACTGAAGCTTTCTTT.

This chain connects TRBV19 to TRBJ1-3; D is undetermined. CDR1 is LNHDA and CDR2 is SQIVND in the germline V gene (reference sequence). Trimming stripped 5 bases from V and 8 bases from J, with 13 bases between. CDR3 size: 13 residues. The CDR3 spells CASSLTFGDTIYF. The CDR3 DNA sequence: TGTGCCAGTAGTCTAACCTTCGGGGACACCATATATTTT.

There are a few counts of this clone. The genes are TRBV14 and TRBJ2-5; no clear D. This CDR3 spans 12 amino acids. Looked up from germline, CDR1 is SGHDN and CDR2 is FVKESK. V dropped 1 base and J dropped 8 bases, with 8 bases sitting between them. Written as DNA, the CDR3 is TGTGCCAGCAGCCAAGTTCCTAGTACCCAGTACTTC. The encoded protein is CASSQVPSTQYF.

The J gene is TRBJ2-1, the V gene TRBV5-1; D gene uncertain. Trimming cost V 1 base and J 0 bases, with 11 bases left between them. This CDR3 comprises 16 residues. The germline V gene encodes CDR1 SGHRS and CDR2 YFSETQ. CDR3 sequence: CASSLNAVSSYNEQFF. CDR3 DNA: TGCGCCAGCAGCTTGAATGCGGTGAGCTCCTACAATGAGCAGTTCTTC.

This chain uses TRBV19 with TRBJ2-3; D is perhaps TRBD1 (6 bases). The V end was cut by 0 bases, the J end by 8 bases, with 18 bases between. CDR3 length: 16 residues. Germline V CDR1 and CDR2: LNHDA, SQIVND (reference sequence). The CDR3 here is CASSIDSTGRGGTQYF. The CDR3, as DNA: TGTGCCAGTAGTATAGATTCGACAGGCCGAGGGGGTACGCAGTATTTT. The complete variable domain, with remaining parts taken from reference TRBV19 and TRBJ2-3, reads DGGITQSPKYLFRKEGQNVTLSCEQNLNHDAMYWYRQDPGQGLRLIYYSQIVNDFQKGDIAEGYSVSREKKESFPLTVTSAQKNPTAFYLCASSIDSTGRGGTQYFGPGTRLTVL.

Regarding this clone: Within the sample, other DNA sequences also encode this same CDR3. The V and J genes are TRBV5-1 and TRBJ1-3, with D possibly matching TRBD1 (5 bases). The germline gives CDR1 SGHRS, CDR2 YFSETQ. Trimming removed 0 bases at V and 3 bases at J, with 7 bases between. The CDR3 runs 14 residues. The chain's CDR3 is CASSLAGNGNTIYF. CDR3 coding DNA: TGCGCCAGCAGCTTGGCAGGGAATGGAAACACCATATATTTT. Full variable domain (missing parts from reference TRBV5-1 and TRBJ1-3): KAGVTQTPRYLIKTRGQQVTLSCSPISGHRSVSWYQQTPGQGLQFLFEYFSETQRNKGNFPGRFSGRQFSNSRSEMNVSTLELGDSALYLCASSLAGNGNTIYFGEGSWLTVV.

The chain links TRBV2 to TRBJ2-7; a weak D match, TRBD1 (7 bases). V was cut by 2 bases and J by 9 bases, with 11 bases left in between. Germline V CDR1 and CDR2: SNHLY, FYNNEI. This CDR3 is built from 12 residues. In DNA, the CDR3 is TGTGCCAGCAGTGAACAGGGGGGAGGGCAGTACTTC. Protein: CASSEQGGGQYF. The variable domain in full, completed from reference TRBV2 and TRBJ2-7, reads EPEVTQTPSHQVTQMGQEVILRCVPISNHLYFYWYRQILGQKVEFLVSFYNNEISEKSEIFDDQFSVERPDGSNFTLKIRSTKLEDSAMYFCASSEQGGGQYFGPGTRLTVT.

The rearrangement links TRBV5-5 to TRBJ2-7, with 10 bases fitting TRBD2. The length of the CDR3 is 15 residues. Germline-derived CDR1 and CDR2 are SGHKS and YYEKEE (reference sequence). The junction had 8 bases not matched to a gene; V was cut back by 4 bases and J by 4 bases. CDR3 DNA sequence: TGTGCCAGCAGCCGGAGTGCTAGCGGGAGTTACGAGCAGTACTTC. It encodes CASSRSASGSYEQYF.

The V gene is TRBV18, the J gene TRBJ2-7; D is possibly TRBD1 (6 bases). CDR3 length: 12 amino acids. The V gene's germline CDR1 is KGHSH and CDR2 LQKENI. The germline V and J ends were trimmed by 3 bases and 6 bases, with 9 bases remaining between them. The CDR3 is CASSPQGTEQYF. CDR3 coding DNA: TGTGCCAGCTCACCGCAGGGGACCGAGCAGTACTTC.

The rearrangement joins TRBV27 to TRBJ1-5, with 10 bases fitting TRBD1. Germline V CDR1 and CDR2: MNHEY, SMNVEV (reference sequence). The junction had 6 bases not matched to a gene; V was cut back by 8 bases and J by 2 bases. This CDR3 contains 15 residues. CDR3 nucleotide sequence: TGTGCCAGCGGTTGGACAGGGGGGGGCAATCAGCCCCAGCATTTT. It translates to CASGWTGGGNQPQHF.

A single count supports this clone. Other DNA sequences in this sample translate to the same CDR3. This chain links TRBV2 with TRBJ2-1; 8 bases fit TRBD2. The ends lost 6 bases at V and 5 bases at J; junction bases unmatched: 3. Per germline, CDR1 SNHLY and CDR2 FYNNEI. There are 13 residues in the CDR3. CDR3 sequence reads: CASSGLADNEQFF. The CDR3 DNA sequence: TGTGCCAGCAGCGGACTAGCAGACAATGAGCAGTTCTTC.

The chain couples TRBV4-1 to TRBJ2-4; TRBD1 aligns across 10 bases. J gave up 0 bases and V 3 bases, and 17 bases lay outside the gene matches. CDR3 length: 21 amino acids. CDR1 MGHRA and CDR2 YSYEKL come from the germline V gene. This chain's CDR3 is CASSQREGTGVADIAKNIQYF. For the CDR3, the DNA is TGCGCCAGCAGCCAGAGAGAGGGGACAGGGGTAGCGGATATAGCCAAAAACATTCAGTACTTC.